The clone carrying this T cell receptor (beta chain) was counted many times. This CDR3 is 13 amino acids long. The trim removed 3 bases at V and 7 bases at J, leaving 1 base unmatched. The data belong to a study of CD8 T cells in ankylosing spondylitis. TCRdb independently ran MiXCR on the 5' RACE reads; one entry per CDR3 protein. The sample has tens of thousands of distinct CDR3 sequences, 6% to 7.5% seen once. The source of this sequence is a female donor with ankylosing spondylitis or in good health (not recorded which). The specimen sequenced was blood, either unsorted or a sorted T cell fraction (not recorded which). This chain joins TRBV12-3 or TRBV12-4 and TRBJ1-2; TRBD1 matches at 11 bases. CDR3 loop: CASSLDRGLGYTF. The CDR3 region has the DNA TGTGCCAGCAGTTTGGACAGGGGGCTTGGCTACACCTTC.